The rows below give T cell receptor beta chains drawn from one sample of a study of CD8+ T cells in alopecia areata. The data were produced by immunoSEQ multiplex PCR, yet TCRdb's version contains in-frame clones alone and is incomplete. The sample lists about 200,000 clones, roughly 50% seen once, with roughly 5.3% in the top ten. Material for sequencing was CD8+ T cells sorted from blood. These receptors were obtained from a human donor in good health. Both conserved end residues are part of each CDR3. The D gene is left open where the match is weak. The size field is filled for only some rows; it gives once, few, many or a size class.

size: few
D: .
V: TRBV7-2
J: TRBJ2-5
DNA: TGTGCCAGCAGCTCGCTTCGTGAGACCCAGTACTTC
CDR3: CASSSLRETQYF

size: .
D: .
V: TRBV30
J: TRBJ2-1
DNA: TGTGCCTGGAGTAGGGAAAGCTCCTACAATGAGCAGTTCTTC
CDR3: CAWSRESSYNEQFF

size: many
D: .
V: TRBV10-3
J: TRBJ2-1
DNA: TGTGCCATCAGCCCTGCTCCAAAACACTCCTACAATGAGCAGTTCTTC
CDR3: CAISPAPKHSYNEQFF

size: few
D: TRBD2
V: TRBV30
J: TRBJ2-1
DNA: TGTGCCTGGAGTGTGGTAGCGGGGAATGAGCAGTTCTTC
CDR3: CAWSVVAGNEQFF

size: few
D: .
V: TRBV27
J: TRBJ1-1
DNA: TGTGCCAGCAGTTTTTCACCCTGGGGTGAAGCTTTCTTT
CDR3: CASSFSPWGEAFF

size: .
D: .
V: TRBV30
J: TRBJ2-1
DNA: TGTGCCTGGAGTGGGGGCGAACCCCAGTTCTTC
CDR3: CAWSGGEPQFF

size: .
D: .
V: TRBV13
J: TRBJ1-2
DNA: TGTGCCAGCACCGACGGGCCAAAGAACTATGGCTACACCTTC
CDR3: CASTDGPKNYGYTF

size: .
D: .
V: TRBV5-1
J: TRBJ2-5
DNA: TGCGCCAGCAGTCTTCAAGAGACCCAGTACTTC
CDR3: CASSLQETQYF

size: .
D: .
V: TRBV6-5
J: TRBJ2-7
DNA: TGTGCCAGCAGTTACTCGAACGAGCAGTACTTC
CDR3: CASSYSNEQYF

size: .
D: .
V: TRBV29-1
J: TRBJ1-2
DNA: TGCAGCGTTGAAGACCCAAAGACAGGCTATGGCTACACCTTC
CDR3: CSVEDPKTGYGYTF

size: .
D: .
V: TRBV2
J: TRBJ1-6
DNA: TGTGCCAGCAGTGAATTAGGGCGGGAGAATTCACCCCTCCACTTT
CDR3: CASSELGRENSPLHF

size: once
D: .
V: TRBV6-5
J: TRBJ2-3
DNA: TGTGCCAGCAGGATAGACACAGATACGCAGTATTTT
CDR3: CASRIDTDTQYF

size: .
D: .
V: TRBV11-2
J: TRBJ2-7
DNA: TGTGCCAGCAGACGGTTCGGGGGTGACGAGCAGTACTTC
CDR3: CASRRFGGDEQYF

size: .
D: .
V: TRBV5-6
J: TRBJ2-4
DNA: TGTGCCAGCAGCTTGCATCTAGCCAAAAACATTCAGTACTTC
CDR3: CASSLHLAKNIQYF

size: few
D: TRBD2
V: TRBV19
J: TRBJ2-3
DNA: TGTGCCACCTCGCAGGGAGGGACTAGCACAGATACGCAGTATTTT
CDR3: CATSQGGTSTDTQYF

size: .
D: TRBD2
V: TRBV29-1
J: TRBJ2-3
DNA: TGCAGCGTTAGGACTAGCGGGGCAGATACGCAGTATTTT
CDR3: CSVRTSGADTQYF

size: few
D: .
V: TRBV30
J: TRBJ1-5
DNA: TGTGCCTGGAGTGAACATCCAGGTAATAGCAATCAGCCCCAGCATTTT
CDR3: CAWSEHPGNSNQPQHF

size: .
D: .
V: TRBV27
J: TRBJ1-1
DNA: TGTGCCAGCAGTTTGTCGGGTGGGATGAACACTGAAGCTTTCTTT
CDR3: CASSLSGGMNTEAFF

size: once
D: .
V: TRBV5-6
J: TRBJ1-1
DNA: TGTGCCAGCAGCTTGGCTGAGAACACTGAAGCTTTCTTT
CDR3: CASSLAENTEAFF